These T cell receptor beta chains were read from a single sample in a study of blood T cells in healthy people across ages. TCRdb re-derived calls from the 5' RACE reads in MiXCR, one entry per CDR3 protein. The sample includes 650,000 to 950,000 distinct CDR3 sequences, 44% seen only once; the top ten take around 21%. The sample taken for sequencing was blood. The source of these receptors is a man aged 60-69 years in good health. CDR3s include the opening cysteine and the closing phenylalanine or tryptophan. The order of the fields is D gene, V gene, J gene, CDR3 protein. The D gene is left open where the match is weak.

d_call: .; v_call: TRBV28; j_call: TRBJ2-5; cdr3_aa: CASSFRAGLMETQYF
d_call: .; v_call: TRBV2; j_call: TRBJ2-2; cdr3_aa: CASSESALRELFF
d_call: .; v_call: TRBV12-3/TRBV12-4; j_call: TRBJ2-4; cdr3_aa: CASSFLWLKNIQYF
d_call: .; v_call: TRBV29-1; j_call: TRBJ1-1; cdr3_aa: CSVEDGGATEAFF
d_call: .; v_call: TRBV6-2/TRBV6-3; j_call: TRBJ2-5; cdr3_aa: CASSYGVRGRSETQYF
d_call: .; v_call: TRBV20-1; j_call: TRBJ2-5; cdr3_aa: CSARGQTETQYF
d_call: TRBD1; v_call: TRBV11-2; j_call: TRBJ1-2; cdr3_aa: CASSRDGDRGSYGYTF
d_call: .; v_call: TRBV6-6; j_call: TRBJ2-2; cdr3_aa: CASSYSGGEYTGELFF
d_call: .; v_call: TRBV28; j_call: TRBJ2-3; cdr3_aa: CASSFPGRTDTQYF
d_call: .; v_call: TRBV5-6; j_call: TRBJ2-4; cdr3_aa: CASTGDGGKNIQYF
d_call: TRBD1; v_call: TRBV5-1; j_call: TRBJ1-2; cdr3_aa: CASSLAGQDGYTF
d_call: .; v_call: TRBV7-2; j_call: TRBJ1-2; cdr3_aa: CASRNGGRPGANYGYTF
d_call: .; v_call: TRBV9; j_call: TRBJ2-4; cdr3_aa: CASSRLGGGQNGHIQYF
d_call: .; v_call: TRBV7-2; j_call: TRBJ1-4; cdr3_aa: CASRRTAATNEKLFF
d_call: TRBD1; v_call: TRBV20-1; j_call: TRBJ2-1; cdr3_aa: CSASKPGQIILEQFF
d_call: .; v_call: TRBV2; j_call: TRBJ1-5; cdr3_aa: CASSFRSPYSNQPQHF
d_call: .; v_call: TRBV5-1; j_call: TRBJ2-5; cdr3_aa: CASSLDIVLETQYF
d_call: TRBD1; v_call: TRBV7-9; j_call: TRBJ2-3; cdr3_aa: CSSSLAWDRGFVDTQYF
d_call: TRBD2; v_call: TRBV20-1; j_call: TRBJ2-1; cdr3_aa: CSTDGLAGSSSYNEQFF
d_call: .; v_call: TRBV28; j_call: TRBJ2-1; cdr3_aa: CASREYRASSYNEQFF
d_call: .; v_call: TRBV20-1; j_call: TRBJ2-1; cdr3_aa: CSARDYREVTEQFF
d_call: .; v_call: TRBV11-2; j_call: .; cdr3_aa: CASSLGGTSYNEQYF
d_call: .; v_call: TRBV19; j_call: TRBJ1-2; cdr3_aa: CASSITDRLYGYTF
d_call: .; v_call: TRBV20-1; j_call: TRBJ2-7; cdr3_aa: CSLRGGQDEQYF
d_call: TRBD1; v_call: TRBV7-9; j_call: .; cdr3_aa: CASSSLQGEKETQFF
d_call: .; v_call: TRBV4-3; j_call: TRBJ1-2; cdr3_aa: CASSQDEGSGYTF
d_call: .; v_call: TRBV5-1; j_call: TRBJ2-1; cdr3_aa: CASSPATRMRNEQFF
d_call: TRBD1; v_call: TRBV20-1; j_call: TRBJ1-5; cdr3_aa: CSVGQFSNQPQHF
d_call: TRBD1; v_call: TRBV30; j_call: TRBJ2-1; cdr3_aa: CACPRGPEQFF
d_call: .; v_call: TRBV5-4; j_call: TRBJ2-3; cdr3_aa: CACNRRVTDTQYF
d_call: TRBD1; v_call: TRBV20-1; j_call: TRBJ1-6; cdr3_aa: CSTKPGQVGNSPLHF
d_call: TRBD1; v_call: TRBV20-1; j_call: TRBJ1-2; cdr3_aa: CSARDLGGGYGYTF
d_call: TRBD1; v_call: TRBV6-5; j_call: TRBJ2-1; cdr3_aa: CASSTDRGPYNEQFF
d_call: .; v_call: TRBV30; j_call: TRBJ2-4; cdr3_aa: CAWSPGTHIQYF
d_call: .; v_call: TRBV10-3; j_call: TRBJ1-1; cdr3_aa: CAISEVQGNTEAFF
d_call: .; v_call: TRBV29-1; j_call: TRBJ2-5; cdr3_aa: CSVLNPRGWQTQYF
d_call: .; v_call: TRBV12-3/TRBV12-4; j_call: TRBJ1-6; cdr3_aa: CASSFRDGNSPLHF
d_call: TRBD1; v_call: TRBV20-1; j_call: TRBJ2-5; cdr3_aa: CSGLPGQGGRETQYF
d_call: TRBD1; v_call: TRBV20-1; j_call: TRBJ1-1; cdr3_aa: CSALGQKNTEAFF
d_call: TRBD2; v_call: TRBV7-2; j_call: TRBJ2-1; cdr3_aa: CASSRKAGGNEQFF
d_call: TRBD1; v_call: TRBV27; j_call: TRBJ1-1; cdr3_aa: CATKEGGAYTEAFF
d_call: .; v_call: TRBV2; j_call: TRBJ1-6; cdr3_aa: CASFLISLHF
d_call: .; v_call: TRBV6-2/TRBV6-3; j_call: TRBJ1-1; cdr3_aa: CASSYSLRPAAFF
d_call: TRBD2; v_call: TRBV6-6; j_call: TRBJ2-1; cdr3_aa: CASSYSLAGGYNEQFF
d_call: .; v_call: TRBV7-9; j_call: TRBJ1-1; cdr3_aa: CASSLAQATLTEAFF
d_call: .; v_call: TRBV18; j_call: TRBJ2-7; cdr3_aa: CASSLHPGASYEQYF
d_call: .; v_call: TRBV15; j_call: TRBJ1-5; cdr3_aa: CATSRVGPEPQHF
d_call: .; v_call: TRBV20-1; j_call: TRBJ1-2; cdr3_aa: CSAREWLAGWDYGYTF